The next 8 T cell receptor beta chains were all read from a single sample in a study of identical twins (dated by TCRdb to 2016 to 2017). Libraries came from 5' RACE. Sequenced using an Illumina HiSeq 2000. TCRdb handled the public reads itself, with Q25 trimming in fastp and clone calling in MiXCR, and kept productive beta chains. Each record represents a unique CDR3 protein, reported with the most common genes and DNA among its rows. Counted in this sample were hundreds of thousands of distinct CDR3 sequences; more than 9% of them appeared once. Approximately 7.9% of the sample is in the top ten clones. The same sample was also used in a study of yellow fever vaccine responses in identical twins.

Sequencing was carried out using CD8+ T cells sorted from blood. The source of these receptors is a woman between 18 and 29 years old in good health.

The sample holds a few counts of this clonotype. The gene calls are TRBV19 and TRBJ1-1; 7 nucleotides match TRBD1. Germline loops: CDR1 LNHDA, CDR2 SQIVND (reference sequence). This CDR3 has 12 residues. The V segment lost 6 bases and the J segment 5 bases; nucleotides outside the gene matches: 3. The CDR3 here is CASRIQGTEAFF. The CDR3 nucleotides read TGTGCCAGTAGGATACAGGGGACTGAAGCTTTCTTT.

V and J are TRBV9 and TRBJ1-2; tentative D call: TRBD1 (6 bases). The germline gives CDR1 SGDLS, CDR2 YYNGEE. Trimming stripped 0 bases from V and 5 bases from J, with 17 bases between. CDR3 length equals 16 residues. The CDR3 is CASSVGGAAGEYGYTF. In DNA form, the CDR3 reads TGTGCCAGCAGCGTAGGTGGGGCCGCAGGGGAGTATGGCTACACCTTC.

This clonotype was recorded many times. The gene calls are TRBV5-1 and TRBJ2-1; TRBD1 agrees at 10 bases. Germline V CDR1 and CDR2: SGHRS, YFSETQ. CDR3 length equals 16 residues. V trimming: 2 bases; J trimming: 2 bases; junction bases outside the gene matches: 4. The CDR3 nucleotides read TGCGCCAGCAGCTTAACGACAGGGGGCGCCTACAATGAGCAGTTCTTC. Protein product: CASSLTTGGAYNEQFF.

This clonotype was found a few times. J is TRBJ2-7 and V is TRBV2; no clear D. The V gene lost 3 bases and the J gene lost 0 bases, with 6 bases spanning the gap. Germline V gives CDR1 SNHLY, CDR2 FYNNEI. CDR3 length: 13 residues. CDR3 nucleotide sequence: TGTGCCAGCAGTGACAGAATCTCCTACGAGCAGTACGTC. Translated, it gives CASSDRISYEQYV.

The chain carries TRBV10-3 and TRBJ2-3, with TRBD2 matching over 8 bases. Trimming at V came to 6 bases and at J to 5 bases, leaving 7 bases not matched to a gene. Germline V lookup: CDR1 ENHRY, CDR2 SYGVKD. The CDR3 sequence is 14 residues long. The CDR3 loop reads CAIRVAGMGDTQYF. Written as DNA, the CDR3 is TGTGCCATCAGAGTAGCGGGGATGGGAGATACGCAGTATTTT.

The V gene is TRBV29-1, the J gene TRBJ1-2; 7 bases are shared with TRBD1. Trimming cost V 6 bases and J 4 bases; bases outside gene matches: 17. Germline V gene lookup returns CDR1 SQVTM and CDR2 ANQGSEA. This CDR3 region has 16 residues. The CDR3 nucleotides read TGCAGCGTGCCACAGGGGCCTCTAGGGGTTAGCTATGGCTACACCTTC. Protein: CSVPQGPLGVSYGYTF. Drawing the rest from reference TRBV29-1 and TRBJ1-2, the complete variable domain is SAVISQKPSRDICQRGTSLTIQCQVDSQVTMMFWYRQQPGQSLTLIATANQGSEATYESGFVIDKFPISRPNLTFSTLTVSNMSPEDSSIYLCSVPQGPLGVSYGYTFGSGTRLTVV.

This clonotype was detected many times. The rearrangement uses TRBV11-2 and TRBJ2-2, with D unclear. Per germline, CDR1 SGHAT and CDR2 FQNNGV. This CDR3 has 13 residues. V lost 2 bases and J 8 bases, leaving 9 bases between the germline ends. CDR3 bases: TGTGCCAGCAGCTTAACGACCTGGGGGGAGCTGTTTTTT. Translation gives CASSLTTWGELFF.

This clonotype was seen at least ten times. The chain employs TRBV7-9 and TRBJ2-5; tentatively, D is TRBD1 or TRBD2 (5 bases each). The V end was cut by 5 bases, the J end by 2 bases, with 12 bases between. The germline V gene has CDR1 SEHNR and CDR2 FQNEAQ (reference sequence). The CDR3 covers 14 residues. Written as DNA, the CDR3 is TGTGCCAGCAGCCACCTGGGGGAACAAGAGACCCAGTACTTC. It encodes CASSHLGEQETQYF.